This record looks at one TCR beta chain sequence and its context. This sample is drawn from a study of cytomegalovirus exposure and HLA in healthy donors. Every donor was a healthy person donating bone marrow. Trimming pared 8 bases from V and 4 bases from J, leaving 11 bases between. The CDR3 is 12 residues long. CDR1 and CDR2 (germline): MDHEN, SYDVKM. It was with 60 Vbeta and 13 Jbeta primers that the PCR ran. Here immunoSEQ multiplex PCR was the method, and the copy in TCRdb shows in-frame clones only, minus some. The sample lists some 220,000 clones, more than 60% occurring once. The sequence derives from a woman aged 55-75 years in good health and CMV-seropositive. The V call is TRBV28, the J call TRBJ1-1; D unresolved. The specimen sequenced was PBMCs. The CDR3 DNA follows: TGTGCCAGCTCCCTGGGCGTCACTGAAGCTTTCTTT. Translating gives CASSLGVTEAFF.